Shown below are 19 T cell receptor beta chains from a single sample sequenced in a study of T cell responses to AZD1222 COVID-19 vaccine. Libraries were prepared by immunoSEQ multiplex PCR; TCRdb keeps only in-frame clonotypes and omits some of them. The table shows over 95,000 clones, with roughly 90% occurring only once. Sequenced material: peripheral blood, taken 28 days after the second AZD1222 dose. These receptor sequences come from an adult who received the AZD1222 COVID-19 vaccine.

This clone was detected only once. The chain employs TRBV3-1 (or the pseudogene TRBV3-2) and TRBJ2-7; 13 nucleotides line up with TRBD2. The CDR3 has 14 residues. The J segment lost 5 bases and the V segment lost 4 bases, leaving 2 bases of the junction unmatched. CDR1 is LGHDT, CDR2 YNNKEL, per germline (reference sequence). CDR3 region: CASSPGLAGNEQYF. Here the CDR3 DNA reads TGTGCCAGCAGCCCGGGACTAGCGGGAAACGAGCAGTACTTC.

The chain recombines TRBV6-5 with TRBJ2-5; 14 nucleotides agree with TRBD2. CDR1 and CDR2 from the germline V gene are MNHEY and SVGAGI. The J segment lost 5 bases and the V segment lost 11 bases, leaving 7 bases of the junction unmatched. This CDR3 region has 14 residues. The CDR3 loop is CAGRLAGGVETQYF. In DNA, the CDR3 is TGTGCCGGACGACTAGCGGGAGGGGTGGAGACCCAGTACTTC.

The chain couples TRBV19 to TRBJ1-5; the D gene is possibly TRBD1 (5 bases). V was cut by 4 bases and J by 7 bases, with 23 bases left in between. Germline V gene lookup returns CDR1 LNHDA and CDR2 SQIVND (reference sequence). There are 17 residues in the CDR3. The CDR3 protein is CASSKPSGTHSDQPQHF. Written as DNA, the CDR3 is TGTGCCAGTAGTAAACCCTCCGGGACCCATTCAGACCAGCCCCAGCATTTT.

This sequence joins TRBV4-1 and TRBJ2-3; D might be TRBD2 (6 bases). In germline, CDR1 is MGHRA, CDR2 YSYEKL. V lost 4 bases, J lost 6 bases, and 17 bases lay in between. This CDR3 region has 15 residues. CDR3 nucleotides: TGCGCCAGCAGCCCCGGGAGCGAGGGTACGGATACGCAGTATTTT. Translated, it gives CASSPGSEGTDTQYF.

The rearrangement uses TRBV27 and TRBJ2-5; TRBD2 agrees at 9 bases. The CDR3 has 16 amino acids. Germline lookup yields CDR1 MNHEY and CDR2 SMNVEV (reference sequence). The V segment lost 5 bases and the J segment 5 bases; nucleotides outside the gene matches: 12. CDR3 coding DNA: TGTGCCAGCAGTCCTCAAATCGGACTAGCGAGTGAGACCCAGTACTTC. Translation gives CASSPQIGLASETQYF.

V usage is TRBV7-8 and J usage is TRBJ1-2; 9 bases match TRBD1. CDR3 length: 13 amino acids. V lost 4 bases and J lost 8; bases outside the gene matches: 5. The V gene's germline CDR1 is SGHVS and CDR2 FQNEAQ. The CDR3 DNA sequence: TGTGCCAGCAGCTCTACAGGGGGCGGAGGCTACACCTTC. Its protein is CASSSTGGGGYTF.

The CDR3 sequence is CASSTGPRGSTDTQYF. The CDR3 coding sequence is TGCGCCAGCAGCACGGGACCGAGGGGCAGCACAGATACGCAGTATTTT. The chain employs TRBV5-1 and TRBJ2-3; D possibly matches TRBD1 or TRBD2 (5 bases each). Germline CDR1 is SGHRS and CDR2 is YFSETQ. This CDR3 is built from 16 residues. Between the trimmed V and J ends, which lost 4 bases and 0 bases, there was a span of 15 bases.

CDR3: CASSQGGEGLEVHEQYF. The DNA for the CDR3 is TGCGCCAGCAGCCAAGGTGGGGAAGGACTAGAGGTCCACGAGCAGTACTTC. The chain uses TRBV4-1 and TRBJ2-7; 7 nucleotides align to TRBD2. The germline gives CDR1 MGHRA, CDR2 YSYEKL. The CDR3 consists of 17 residues. The ends lost 1 base at V and 5 bases at J; junction bases unmatched: 14.

The chain has TRBV5-1 and TRBJ1-1; no firm D call. CDR3 length: 17 residues. Trimming removed 4 bases at V and 0 bases at J, with 19 bases between. Germline V gene sequence: CDR1 SGHRS, CDR2 YFSETQ. CDR3 DNA: TGCGCCAGCAGCCTTGCCTCGGGAGTAATCATGAACACTGAAGCTTTCTTT. It codes for CASSLASGVIMNTEAFF.

The DNA for the CDR3 is TGCGCCAGCAGCCCCCAGACTAGCGGAGAGCCCGTCGAGCAGTACTTC. Protein sequence: CASSPQTSGEPVEQYF. The genes are TRBV5-1 and TRBJ2-7, with 9 bases matching TRBD2. This CDR3 contains 16 residues. Germline-derived CDR1 and CDR2 are SGHRS and YFSETQ. V shed 4 bases, J shed 6 bases, and the junction held 14 bases outside the gene matches.

The V call is TRBV5-1, the J call TRBJ2-7; 8 bases line up with TRBD1. Trimming at V came to 5 bases and at J to 1 base, leaving 8 bases not matched to a gene. This CDR3 has 15 amino acids. Germline loops: CDR1 SGHRS, CDR2 YFSETQ. The CDR3 bases are TGCGCCAGCAGGACAGGGGCGGACAGTTCCTACGAGCAGTACTTC. This encodes CASRTGADSSYEQYF.

The rearrangement uses TRBV29-1 and TRBJ1-1; 7 bases match TRBD1. V lost 3 bases, J lost 4 bases, and 5 bases stayed unmatched. The CDR3 sequence is 13 residues long. CDR1 and CDR2 (germline): SQVTM, ANQGSEA. This CDR3 reads CSVELQGGTEAFF. CDR3 coding DNA: TGCAGCGTTGAGCTCCAGGGGGGCACTGAAGCTTTCTTT.

The chain combines TRBV11-2 with TRBJ2-3; 10 positions match TRBD2. The germline V gene encodes CDR1 SGHAT and CDR2 FQNNGV. The ends lost 2 bases at V and 0 bases at J; junction bases unmatched: 11. The CDR3 runs 19 residues. The CDR3 protein is CASSLLIAGGRRSTDTQYF. The CDR3 DNA is TGTGCCAGCAGCTTATTGATAGCGGGAGGCCGAAGGAGCACAGATACGCAGTATTTT.

The rearrangement uses TRBV6-5 and TRBJ1-5; TRBD1 might be the D (5 bases). CDR3 length equals 15 residues. Looked up from germline, CDR1 is MNHEY and CDR2 is SVGAGI. V lost 6 bases and J lost 6, with 18 bases in between. DNA for the CDR3: TGTGCCAGCAGGGAGGGGACGGTGATGGTTCAGCCCCAGCATTTT. This gives the protein CASREGTVMVQPQHF.

There are a few counts of this clone. The V gene is TRBV9, the J gene TRBJ1-6, with D hard to call. The CDR3 totals 14 residues. V lost 7 bases and J 4 bases, leaving 12 bases between the germline ends. In germline, CDR1 is SGDLS, CDR2 YYNGEE. The CDR3 DNA sequence: TGTGCCAGCCAAGGGAGAGATTATAATTCACCCCTCCACTTT. It yields the protein CASQGRDYNSPLHF.

This CDR3 reads CASSEWLNQPQHF. The CDR3 DNA follows: TGTGCCAGCAGTGAATGGCTCAATCAGCCCCAGCATTTT. The genes are TRBV2 and TRBJ1-5; D is ambiguous. Germline CDR1 SNHLY, CDR2 FYNNEI. CDR3 length: 13 amino acids. Deletions cut 2 bases from V and 3 bases from J, with 5 bases between.

V and J are TRBV3-1 (or the pseudogene TRBV3-2) and TRBJ2-2; D unclear. V was shortened by 4 bases and J by 4 bases, with 13 bases between the two germline ends. CDR1 is LGHDT and CDR2 is YNNKEL in the germline V gene (reference sequence). The CDR3 loop spans 15 amino acids. CDR3 DNA sequence: TGTGCCAGCAGCCGTCCGTTGGCCAGCACCGGGGAGCTGTTTTTT. It translates to CASSRPLASTGELFF.

V is TRBV5-1 and J is TRBJ2-5, with TRBD2 as a possible D gene (5 bases). Germline V gives CDR1 SGHRS, CDR2 YFSETQ. The CDR3 runs 15 residues. V lost 0 bases and J 2 bases, leaving 11 bases between the germline ends. The CDR3 protein is CASSLEVRGQETQYF. CDR3 sequence (DNA): TGCGCCAGCAGCTTGGAAGTTCGAGGGCAAGAGACCCAGTACTTC.

This clone was counted once. The V and J genes are TRBV19 and TRBJ2-5; 8 bases align to TRBD2. V shed 5 bases, J shed 1 base, and the junction held 3 bases outside the gene matches. From germline, CDR1 is LNHDA and CDR2 SQIVND (reference sequence). There are 14 residues in the CDR3. The CDR3 here is CASSFLAGQETQYF. CDR3 bases: TGTGCCAGTAGTTTCCTAGCGGGCCAAGAGACCCAGTACTTC.